The clone carrying this T cell receptor beta chain has a single count. Its antigen is not known. The data stem from a study of cytomegalovirus exposure and HLA in healthy donors. In the study overall: Later analysis reported that the roughly 120 validation repertoires shared the platform of the 650 to 700 first-cohort repertoires.

Sequencing was performed with immunoSEQ multiplex PCR; in TCRdb, only in-frame clones are kept and a portion is missing. The sample holds roughly 150,000 clones, roughly nine tenths seen once. The donors belonged to the roughly 110-subject validation cohort, separate from the roughly 700-subject first cohort. Germline-derived CDR1 and CDR2 are ENHRY and SYGVKD. The CDR3 has 17 amino acids. The V and J ends lost 6 bases and 0 bases, in that order; junction bases with no gene match: 11. Points from the study as a whole: Three chains tied to CMV proved CMV antigen-specific in vitro. The investigators catalogued 164 TCR beta chains as cytomegalovirus-associated.

Input material: PBMCs. The TCR was taken from a woman aged 25 to 45 in good health and CMV-seronegative. This chain joins TRBV10-3 and TRBJ1-2; 9 bases fit TRBD1. The CDR3 loop is CAISEPGQGPTNYGYTF. CDR3 in DNA: TGTGCCATCAGCGAACCGGGACAGGGCCCTACTAACTATGGCTACACCTTC.